This TCR beta chain is drawn from a study of T-cell reconstitution after alpha-beta-depleted transplantation in children. This clonotype came up a few times. Germline is not matched at one junction end, which may reflect a read error. The CDR3 consists of 15 residues. In germline, CDR1 is SEHNR, CDR2 FQNEAQ (reference sequence). Library preparation (for TCRbeta) was performed with unique molecular identifiers. TCRdb called the PCR reads again in MiXCR, with one record for every CDR3 protein. The table has more than 500,000 distinct CDR3 sequences, 11% seen once. Sequenced material: PBMCs, mostly from graft donor cells, taken 180 days after TCRalphabeta/CD19-depleted stem cell transplant. This chain connects TRBV7-9 to TRBJ2-2; TRBD2 is a possible D gene (5 bases). This TCR came from a female patient younger than 10 who had a stem cell transplant for aplastic anemia, so the T cells may come from the graft donor. CDR3 nucleotide sequence: TGTGCCAGCAGCGTGACTTGGGAGAACCCCGGGGAGCTGTTTTTT. Amino acids: CASSVTWENPGELFF. The whole variable domain, remainder taken from reference TRBV7-9 and TRBJ2-2, is DTGVSQNPRHKITKRGQNVTFRCDPISEHNRLYWYRQTLGQGPEFLTYFQNEAQLEKSRLLSDRFSAERPKGSFSTLEIQRTEQGDSAMYLCASSVTWENPGELFFGEGSRLTVL.